This is a list of T cell receptor beta chains from one sample in a study of blood T cell repertoires in COVID-19. TCRdb's table, derived via immunoSEQ multiplex PCR, lists solely in-frame clones and lacks some. The table shows approximately 440,000 clones, with around 90% occurring only once. The source material was PBMCs or T cells enriched from blood (not recorded which). Receptors were obtained from a man between 18 and 29 years old who had recovered from COVID-19. Both conserved end residues are part of each CDR3. A D gene is named only where the DNA matches it firmly. Size values are once, few and many counts, or a class for expanded clones, and some rows have none.

V: TRBV19; size: NA; D: NA; J: TRBJ1-1; length: 14; DNA: TGTGCCAGTAGTATAGATTACGAGAGTGCTGAAGCTTTCTTT; CDR3: CASSIDYESAEAFF
V: TRBV5-6; size: few; D: TRBD2; J: TRBJ2-1; length: 17; DNA: TGTGCCAGCAGCCCAAGAAAGTGGCTAGCGGGGTTGAATGAGCAGTTCTTC; CDR3: CASSPRKWLAGLNEQFF
V: TRBV27; size: NA; D: NA; J: TRBJ1-1; length: 12; DNA: TGTGCCAGCAGTTCGGTCGGGACTGAAGCTTTCTTT; CDR3: CASSSVGTEAFF
V: TRBV13; size: NA; D: TRBD2; J: TRBJ2-2; length: 18; DNA: TGTGCCAGCAGCTTAGGCCTCGGACTAGCGGGGGGCACCGGGGAGCTGTTTTTT; CDR3: CASSLGLGLAGGTGELFF
V: TRBV11-3; size: NA; D: NA; J: TRBJ1-4; length: 12; DNA: TGTGCCAGCAGCAGGGGTAAATCAGAGCTGTTTTTT; CDR3: CASSRGKSELFF
V: TRBV30; size: few; D: NA; J: TRBJ2-7; length: 14; DNA: TGTGCCTGGAGTGTGACGGGTTTAGGCTCCGAGCAGTACTTC; CDR3: CAWSVTGLGSEQYF
V: TRBV19; size: NA; D: NA; J: TRBJ1-2; length: 15; DNA: TGTGCCAGTAGTATAGCTGGGGCCGCCAAGGGAGGCTACACCTTC; CDR3: CASSIAGAAKGGYTF
V: TRBV5-4; size: NA; D: NA; J: TRBJ2-3; length: 14; DNA: TGTGCCAGCAGCCCCGCCTCGGGGGCAGATACGCAGTATTTT; CDR3: CASSPASGADTQYF
V: TRBV6-5; size: NA; D: NA; J: TRBJ1-5; length: 15; DNA: TGTGCCAGCACGGGTGGGCAGGGGAGCTTGCAGCCCCAGCATTTT; CDR3: CASTGGQGSLQPQHF
V: TRBV11-3; size: NA; D: TRBD1; J: TRBJ1-3; length: 16; DNA: TGTGCCAGCAGCAGATCGACAGGGCGCTCTGGAAACACCATATATTTT; CDR3: CASSRSTGRSGNTIYF
V: TRBV19; size: NA; D: NA; J: TRBJ1-2; length: 14; DNA: TGTGCCAGTAGGTCCGGCAGGGCAGTCTATGGCTACACCTTC; CDR3: CASRSGRAVYGYTF